This T cell receptor (beta chain) was documented in a study of shared clonotypes between healthy human individuals. The study, taken as a whole, reports: When compared with the clonotypes that were shared by all four sorted-subset donors, the non-shared clonotypes turned out to have lower generation probabilities. The sole specimen, blood, was sampled, and tissue repertoires likely differ.

CD45RO negativity and positive selection for CCR7 defined naive CD8 cells, a population that excluded terminally differentiated effector memory CD45RA+ cells. Everyone who donated was a Caucasian adult who lived in Nashville, Tennessee. Using immunoSEQ multiplex PCR, the repertoire was profiled, and TCRdb retains in-frame clones only, with some absent. The table has 1.5 million to 2.5 million clones, about 95% seen once. The CDR3 runs 21 residues. Germline V gene sequence: CDR1 ENHRY, CDR2 SYGVKD. V dropped 0 bases and J dropped 5; count of bases not matched to a gene: 19. In the case of this clone: Its antigen is as yet unknown.

The sequence derives from a man aged 18-30 years in good health. The chain carries TRBV10-3 and TRBJ2-4; 10 bases map to TRBD2. The sample was naive CD8+ T cells sorted from blood. The DNA for the CDR3 is TGTGCCATCAGTGAGTCGGAGACAGGGGTGGTAGCGGGAGGATTCGAAAACATTCAGTACTTC. Translated, it gives CAISESETGVVAGGFENIQYF.